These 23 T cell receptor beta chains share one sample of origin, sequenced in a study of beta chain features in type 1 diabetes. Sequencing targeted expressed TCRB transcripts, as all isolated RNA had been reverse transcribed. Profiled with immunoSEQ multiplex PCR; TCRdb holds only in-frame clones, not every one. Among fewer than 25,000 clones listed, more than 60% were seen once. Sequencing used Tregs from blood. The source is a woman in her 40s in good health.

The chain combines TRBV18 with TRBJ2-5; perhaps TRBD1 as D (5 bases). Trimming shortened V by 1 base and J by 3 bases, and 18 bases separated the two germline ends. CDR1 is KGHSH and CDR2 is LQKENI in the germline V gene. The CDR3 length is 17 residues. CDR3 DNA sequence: TGTGCCAGCTCACCACGGCAGGGAACGTTCGGCAAAGAGACCCAGTACTTC. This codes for CASSPRQGTFGKETQYF.

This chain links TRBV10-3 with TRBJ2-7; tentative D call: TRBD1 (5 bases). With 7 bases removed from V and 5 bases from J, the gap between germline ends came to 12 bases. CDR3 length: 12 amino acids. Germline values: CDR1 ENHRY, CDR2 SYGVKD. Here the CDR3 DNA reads TGTGCCATCAAAGGGGATCAGAACGAGCAGTACTTC. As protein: CAIKGDQNEQYF.

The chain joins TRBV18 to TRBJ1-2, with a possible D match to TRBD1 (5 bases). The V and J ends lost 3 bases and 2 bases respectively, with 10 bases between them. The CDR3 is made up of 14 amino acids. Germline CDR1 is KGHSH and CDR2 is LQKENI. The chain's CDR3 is CASSPQDTNYGYTF. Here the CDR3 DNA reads TGTGCCAGCTCACCGCAGGACACCAACTATGGCTACACCTTC.

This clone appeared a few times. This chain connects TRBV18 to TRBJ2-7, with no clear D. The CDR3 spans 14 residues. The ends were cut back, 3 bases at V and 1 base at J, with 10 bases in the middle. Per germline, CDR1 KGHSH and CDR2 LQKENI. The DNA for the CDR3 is TGTGCCAGCTCACCGGTTCAGACATCCTACGAGCAGTACTTC. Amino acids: CASSPVQTSYEQYF.

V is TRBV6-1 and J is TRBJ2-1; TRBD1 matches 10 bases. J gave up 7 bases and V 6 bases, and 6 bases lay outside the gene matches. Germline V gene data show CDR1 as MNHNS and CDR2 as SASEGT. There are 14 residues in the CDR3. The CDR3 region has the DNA TGTGCCAGCAGACGGGACAGGGGTCGGAATGAGCAGTTCTTC. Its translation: CASRRDRGRNEQFF.

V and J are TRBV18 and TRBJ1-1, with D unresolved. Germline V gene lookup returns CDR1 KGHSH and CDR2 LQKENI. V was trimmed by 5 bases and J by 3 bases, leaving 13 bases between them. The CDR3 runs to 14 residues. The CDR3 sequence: CASSATSRDTEAFF. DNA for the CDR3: TGTGCCAGCTCAGCCACTTCCCGAGACACTGAAGCTTTCTTT. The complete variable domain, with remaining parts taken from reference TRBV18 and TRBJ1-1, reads NAGVMQNPRHLVRRRGQEARLRCSPMKGHSHVYWYRQLPEEGLKFMVYLQKENIIDESGMPKERFSAEFPKEGPSILRIQQVVRGDSAAYFCASSATSRDTEAFFGQGTRLTVV.

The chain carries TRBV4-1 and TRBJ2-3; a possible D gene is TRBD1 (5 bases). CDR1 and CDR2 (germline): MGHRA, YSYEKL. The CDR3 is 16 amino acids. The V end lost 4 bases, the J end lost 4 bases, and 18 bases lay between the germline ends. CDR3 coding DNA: TGCGCCAGCAGCCTATCGGGCAGGGCAAATGCAGATACGCAGTATTTT. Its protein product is CASSLSGRANADTQYF.

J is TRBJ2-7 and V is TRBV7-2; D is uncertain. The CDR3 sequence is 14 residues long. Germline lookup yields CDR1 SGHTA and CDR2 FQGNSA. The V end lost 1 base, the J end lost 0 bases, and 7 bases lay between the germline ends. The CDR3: CASSLVSSSYEQYF. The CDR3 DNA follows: TGTGCCAGCAGCTTAGTATCCAGCTCCTACGAGCAGTACTTC.

The CDR3 loop reads CAITDRGYGYTF. The CDR3 nucleotides are TGTGCCATCACCGACAGGGGCTATGGCTACACCTTC. This rearrangement joins TRBV10-3 to TRBJ1-2; 8 nucleotides align to TRBD1. CDR3 length equals 12 residues. Germline V gives CDR1 ENHRY, CDR2 SYGVKD. After removal of 7 bases from V and 4 bases from J, the junction contained 2 bases not matched to a gene.

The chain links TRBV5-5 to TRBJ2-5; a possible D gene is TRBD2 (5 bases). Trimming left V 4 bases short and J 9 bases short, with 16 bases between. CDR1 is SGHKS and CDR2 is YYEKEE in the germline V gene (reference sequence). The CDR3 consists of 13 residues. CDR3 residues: CASSPGADGAQYF. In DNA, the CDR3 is TGTGCCAGCAGCCCAGGTGCCGACGGGGCCCAGTACTTC. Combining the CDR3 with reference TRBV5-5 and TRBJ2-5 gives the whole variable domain DAGVTQSPTHLIKTRGQQVTLRCSPISGHKSVSWYQQVLGQGPQFIFQYYEKEERGRGNFPDRFSARQFPNYSSELNVNALLLGDSALYLCASSPGADGAQYFGPGTRLLVL.

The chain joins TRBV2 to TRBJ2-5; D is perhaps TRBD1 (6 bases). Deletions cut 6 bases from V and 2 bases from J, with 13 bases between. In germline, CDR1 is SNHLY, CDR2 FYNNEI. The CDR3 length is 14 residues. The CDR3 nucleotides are TGTGCCAGCAGGCCCGGAAGGGGGCAAGAGACCCAGTACTTC. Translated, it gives CASRPGRGQETQYF. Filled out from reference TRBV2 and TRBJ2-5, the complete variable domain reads EPEVTQTPSHQVTQMGQEVILRCVPISNHLYFYWYRQILGQKVEFLVSFYNNEISEKSEIFDDQFSVERPDGSNFTLKIRSTKLEDSAMYFCASRPGRGQETQYFGPGTRLLVL.

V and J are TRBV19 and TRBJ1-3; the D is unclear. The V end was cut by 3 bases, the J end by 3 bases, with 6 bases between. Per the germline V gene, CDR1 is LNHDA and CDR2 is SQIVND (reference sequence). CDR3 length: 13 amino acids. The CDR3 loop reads CASSINGGNTIYF. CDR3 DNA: TGTGCCAGTAGTATTAACGGTGGAAACACCATATATTTT.

The CDR3 loop reads CASSETGGRGTEAFF. For the CDR3, the DNA is TGTGCCAGCAGTGAGACAGGCGGACGTGGCACTGAAGCTTTCTTT. The rearrangement joins TRBV2 to TRBJ1-1, with a weak D call TRBD1 (6 bases). CDR1 is SNHLY and CDR2 is FYNNEI in the germline V gene. The CDR3 consists of 15 residues. V shed 3 bases and J shed 4 bases, with 15 bases lying between them.

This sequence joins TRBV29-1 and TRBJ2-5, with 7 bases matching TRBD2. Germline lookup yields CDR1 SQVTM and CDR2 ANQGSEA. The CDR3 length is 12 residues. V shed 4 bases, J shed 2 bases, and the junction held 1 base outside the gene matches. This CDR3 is CSVVAGQETQYF. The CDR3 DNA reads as TGCAGCGTTGTAGCGGGTCAAGAGACCCAGTACTTC.

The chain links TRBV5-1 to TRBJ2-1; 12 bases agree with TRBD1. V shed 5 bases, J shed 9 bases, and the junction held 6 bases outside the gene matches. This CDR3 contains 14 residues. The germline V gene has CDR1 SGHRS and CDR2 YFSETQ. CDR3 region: CASREGGQGAEQFF. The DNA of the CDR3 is TGCGCCAGCAGAGAAGGGGGACAGGGGGCTGAGCAGTTCTTC.

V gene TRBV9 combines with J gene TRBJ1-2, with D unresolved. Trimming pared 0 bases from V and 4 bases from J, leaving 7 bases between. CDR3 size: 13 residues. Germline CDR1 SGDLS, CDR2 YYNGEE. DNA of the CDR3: TGTGCCAGCAGCGTAGTCAGTTCCTATGGCTACACCTTC. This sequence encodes CASSVVSSYGYTF.

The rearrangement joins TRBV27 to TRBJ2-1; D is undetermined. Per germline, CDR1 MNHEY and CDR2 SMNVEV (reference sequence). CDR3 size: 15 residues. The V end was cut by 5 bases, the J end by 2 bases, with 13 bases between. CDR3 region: CASSKNTAAYNEQFF. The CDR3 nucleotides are TGTGCCAGCAGTAAGAACACCGCGGCCTACAATGAGCAGTTCTTC.

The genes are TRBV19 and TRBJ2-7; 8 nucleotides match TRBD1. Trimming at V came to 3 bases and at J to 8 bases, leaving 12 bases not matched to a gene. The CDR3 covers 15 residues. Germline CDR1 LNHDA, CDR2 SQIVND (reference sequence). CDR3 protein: CASSMTGDLSVQQYF. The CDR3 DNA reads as TGTGCCAGTAGTATGACAGGGGACCTCTCGGTTCAGCAGTACTTC. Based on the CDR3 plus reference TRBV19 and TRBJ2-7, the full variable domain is DGGITQSPKYLFRKEGQNVTLSCEQNLNHDAMYWYRQDPGQGLRLIYYSQIVNDFQKGDIAEGYSVSREKKESFPLTVTSAQKNPTAFYLCASSMTGDLSVQQYFGPGTRLTVT.

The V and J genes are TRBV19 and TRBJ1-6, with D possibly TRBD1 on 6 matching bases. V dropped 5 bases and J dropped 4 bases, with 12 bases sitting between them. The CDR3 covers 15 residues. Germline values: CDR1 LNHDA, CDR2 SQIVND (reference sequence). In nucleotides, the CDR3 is TGTGCCAGTAGTCCGGACAGCTTGTATAATTCACCCCTCCACTTT. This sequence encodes CASSPDSLYNSPLHF.

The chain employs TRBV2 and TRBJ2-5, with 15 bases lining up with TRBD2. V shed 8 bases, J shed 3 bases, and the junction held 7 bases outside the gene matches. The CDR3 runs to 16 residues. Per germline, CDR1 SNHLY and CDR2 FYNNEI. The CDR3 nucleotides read TGTGCCAGCCGGACTAGCGGGGGGGCTGGGAAAGAGACCCAGTACTTC. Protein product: CASRTSGGAGKETQYF.

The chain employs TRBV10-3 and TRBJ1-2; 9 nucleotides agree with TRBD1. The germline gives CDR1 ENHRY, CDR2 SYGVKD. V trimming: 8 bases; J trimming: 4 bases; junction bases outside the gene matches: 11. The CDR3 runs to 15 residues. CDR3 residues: CAIGPTGGQVYGYTF. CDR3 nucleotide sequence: TGTGCCATCGGGCCAACAGGGGGCCAAGTCTATGGCTACACCTTC.

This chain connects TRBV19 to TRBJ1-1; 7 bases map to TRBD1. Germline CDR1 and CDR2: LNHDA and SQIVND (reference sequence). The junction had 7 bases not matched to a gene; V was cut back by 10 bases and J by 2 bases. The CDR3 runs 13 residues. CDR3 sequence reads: CATNNRGNTEAFF. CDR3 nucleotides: TGTGCCACCAATAACAGGGGTAACACTGAAGCTTTCTTT.

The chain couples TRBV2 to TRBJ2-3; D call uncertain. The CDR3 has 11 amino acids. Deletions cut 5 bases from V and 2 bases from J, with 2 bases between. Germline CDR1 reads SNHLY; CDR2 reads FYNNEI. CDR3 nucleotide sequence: TGTGCCAGCAGTTACACAGATACGCAGTATTTT. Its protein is CASSYTDTQYF.